These 28 T cell receptor beta chains came from one sample sequenced in a study of type 1 regulatory T cells. TCRdb called the reads again in MiXCR, with one record for every CDR3 protein. The table shows about 69,000 distinct CDR3 sequences, with less than 25% occurring only once. Points from the study as a whole: Type 1 regulatory T cells had a more restricted TCR repertoire than non-type 1 regulatory T cells.

Their cognate antigens are unknown. The sample consisted of cultured type 1 regulatory T (Tr1) cells, either the whole culture or a sorted fraction (not recorded which). The receptors were gathered from a human donor in good health.

This clonotype was seen only a few times. The rearrangement links TRBV5-5 to TRBJ1-1; D is uncertain. CDR1 and CDR2 from the germline V gene are SGHKS and YYEKEE (reference sequence). CDR3 length equals 13 residues. V was shortened by 0 bases and J by 4 bases, with 7 bases between the two germline ends. The CDR3, as DNA: TGTGCCAGCAGCTTGGCCCCGGGCACTGAAGCTTTCTTT. It specifies CASSLAPGTEAFF.

This clonotype has only a few counts. The genes are TRBV7-9 and TRBJ1-4, with TRBD1 matching 7 bases. V shed 5 bases, J shed 2 bases, and the junction held 8 bases outside the gene matches. The CDR3 is 16 residues long. Germline values: CDR1 SEHNR, CDR2 FQNEAQ (reference sequence). The CDR3 DNA sequence: TGTGCCAGCAGCGAAATCCCAGGGGGGACTAATGAAAAACTGTTTTTT. Its translation is CASSEIPGGTNEKLFF.

The gene calls are TRBV7-9 and TRBJ2-1; TRBD1 aligns across 7 bases. CDR1 is SEHNR, CDR2 FQNEAQ, per germline (reference sequence). The CDR3 length is 16 residues. After removal of 5 bases from V and 0 bases from J, the junction contained 7 bases not matched to a gene. CDR3 nucleotides: TGTGCCAGCAGCCCACAAAACAGGGGCTCCTACAATGAGCAGTTCTTC. This gives the protein CASSPQNRGSYNEQFF.

V usage is TRBV18 and J usage is TRBJ2-7; 7 bases line up with TRBD1. V shed 6 bases and J 4 bases; nucleotides not matched to a gene: 9. The CDR3 totals 14 residues. Looked up from germline, CDR1 is KGHSH and CDR2 is LQKENI. The CDR3 is CASSLWDRPYEQYF. The CDR3 DNA sequence: TGTGCCAGCTCCCTTTGGGACAGACCTTACGAGCAGTACTTC.

The chain carries TRBV3-1 and TRBJ2-1; D uncertain. This CDR3 is 14 amino acids long. Looked up from germline, CDR1 is LGHDT and CDR2 is YNNKEL (reference sequence). Trimming pared 3 bases from V and 6 bases from J, leaving 12 bases between. The chain's CDR3 is CASSQSQSPNEQFF. The CDR3, as DNA: TGTGCCAGCAGCCAGTCCCAAAGCCCCAATGAGCAGTTCTTC.

The genes are TRBV6-5 and TRBJ1-1; D remains unclear. Trimming took off 0 bases at V and 0 bases at J, with 11 bases between the two ends. The germline V gene has CDR1 MNHEY and CDR2 SVGAGI. CDR3 size: 16 residues. The CDR3 region is CASSYSTSPLNTEAFF. In DNA form, the CDR3 reads TGTGCCAGCAGTTACTCAACGTCGCCCCTGAACACTGAAGCTTTCTTT.

This clonotype was seen repeatedly, ten times or more. The chain is built from TRBV5-1 and TRBJ2-3, with D unclear. Between the trimmed V and J ends, which lost 3 bases and 5 bases, there was a span of 10 bases. From germline, CDR1 is SGHRS and CDR2 YFSETQ. The CDR3 has 13 residues. This CDR3 is CASSSSLRDTQYF. The CDR3 DNA follows: TGCGCCAGCAGCTCGTCGCTAAGAGATACGCAGTATTTT.

This clonotype was seen only a few times. The CDR3 loop is CASSLTRGAPLHF. The DNA for the CDR3 is TGTGCCAGCAGTTTAACGCGGGGGGCACCCCTCCACTTT. The V call is TRBV27, the J call TRBJ1-6; D might be TRBD1 (5 bases). This CDR3 region has 13 residues. Trimming pared 2 bases from V and 11 bases from J, leaving 10 bases between. CDR1 is MNHEY, CDR2 SMNVEV, per germline (reference sequence).

This clonotype was recorded a few times. The chain is built from TRBV7-9 and TRBJ2-7; no definite D call. Between the trimmed V and J ends, which lost 0 bases and 4 bases, there was a span of 7 bases. The V gene's germline CDR1 is SEHNR and CDR2 FQNEAQ (reference sequence). The CDR3 covers 13 residues. The CDR3 bases are TGTGCCAGCAGCTTAGCGGCAGCTTACGAGCAGTACTTC. Translated: CASSLAAAYEQYF.

This chain uses TRBV5-1 with TRBJ2-5; D gene ambiguous. The germline CDR1 and CDR2 sequences are SGHRS and YFSETQ. The V and J ends lost 6 bases and 2 bases respectively, with 17 bases between them. The CDR3 is made up of 15 amino acids. CDR3 coding DNA: TGCGCCAGCACCTCGGGTACTATTTATCAAGAGACCCAGTACTTC. Translating gives CASTSGTIYQETQYF.

The sample holds a few counts of this clonotype. The chain carries TRBV18 and TRBJ2-5, with 8 bases fitting TRBD1. The CDR3 consists of 12 residues. The junction had 3 bases not matched to a gene; V was cut back by 8 bases and J by 4 bases. Germline CDR1 and CDR2: KGHSH and LQKENI. CDR3 coding DNA: TGTGCCAGCCATCAGGGGGCAGAGACCCAGTACTTC. It is translated as CASHQGAETQYF. The variable domain in full, completed from reference TRBV18 and TRBJ2-5, reads NAGVMQNPRHLVRRRGQEARLRCSPMKGHSHVYWYRQLPEEGLKFMVYLQKENIIDESGMPKERFSAEFPKEGPSILRIQQVVRGDSAAYFCASHQGAETQYFGPGTRLLVL.

This clonotype was counted only a few times. The rearrangement links TRBV29-1 to TRBJ1-1; D uncertain. This CDR3 contains 13 residues. Germline V gives CDR1 SQVTM, CDR2 ANQGSEA. Trimming took off 7 bases at V and 2 bases at J, with 14 bases between the two ends. The CDR3 region is CSAVILSNTEAFF. The CDR3 DNA is TGCAGCGCAGTAATTTTATCAAACACTGAAGCTTTCTTT.

This clonotype was counted many times. V and J are TRBV11-3 and TRBJ2-1, with a weak D call TRBD2 (5 bases). V was shortened by 1 base and J by 0 bases, with 7 bases between the two germline ends. The CDR3 covers 15 residues. Germline CDR1 reads SGHNT; CDR2 reads YENEEA. This chain's CDR3 is CASSLASSSYNEQFF. DNA of the CDR3: TGTGCCAGCAGCTTAGCTAGCAGCTCCTACAATGAGCAGTTCTTC.

This chain uses TRBV30 with TRBJ2-1; tentative D call: TRBD2 (6 bases). V lost 0 bases, J lost 6 bases, and 15 bases lay in between. Germline CDR1 and CDR2: GTSNPN and SVGIG (reference sequence). There are 15 residues in the CDR3. The CDR3 nucleotides are TGTGCCTGGAGTGTTGGGGACTGGAAAATCAATGAGCAGTTCTTC. Protein sequence: CAWSVGDWKINEQFF.

This clonotype appeared a few times. The chain links TRBV20-1 to TRBJ2-3; 8 nucleotides match TRBD2. CDR3 length: 14 amino acids. The junction had 8 bases not matched to a gene; V was cut back by 6 bases and J by 3 bases. CDR1 and CDR2 from the germline V gene are DFQATT and SNEGSKA (reference sequence). In nucleotides, the CDR3 is TGCAGTGCCAGGGGCGGGAGGCTTACAGATACGCAGTATTTT. As protein: CSARGGRLTDTQYF.

This clonotype was seen at least ten times. J is TRBJ2-1 and V is TRBV5-1; possibly TRBD1 or TRBD2 for D (5 bases each). The V and J ends lost 0 bases and 6 bases respectively, with 13 bases between them. The CDR3 loop spans 15 amino acids. Germline V gene lookup returns CDR1 SGHRS and CDR2 YFSETQ. This chain's CDR3 is CASSLAGTSVNEQFF. The CDR3 nucleotides read TGCGCCAGCAGCTTGGCCGGGACGAGCGTCAATGAGCAGTTCTTC.

Only a few counts were recorded for this clonotype. CDR3 nucleotides: TGTGCCAGCAGCTTGGGGCTGGGTTATAGCAATCAGCCCCAGCATTTT. Translated, it gives CASSLGLGYSNQPQHF. The J gene is TRBJ1-5, the V gene TRBV7-4, with D possibly being TRBD1 (5 bases). This CDR3 contains 16 residues. The germline V and J ends were trimmed by 3 bases and 0 bases, with 12 bases remaining between them. Germline V gene data show CDR1 as SGHVT and CDR2 as SQSDAQ. Supplemented by reference TRBV7-4 and TRBJ1-5, the full variable domain reads GAGVSQSPRYKVAKRGRDVALRCDSISGHVTLYWYRQTLGQGSEVLTYSQSDAQRDKSGRPSGRFSAERPERSVSTLKIQRTEQGDSAVYLCASSLGLGYSNQPQHFGDGTRLSIL.

This clonotype was detected only once. This rearrangement joins TRBV7-3 to TRBJ2-1, with TRBD2 identical over 13 bases. V shed 5 bases, J shed 3 bases, and the junction held 4 bases outside the gene matches. The CDR3 runs 16 residues. Germline assignment: CDR1 SGHTA and CDR2 FQGTGA. The CDR3 loop is CASSTGLAGVYNEQFF. The CDR3 nucleotides read TGTGCCAGCAGCACCGGACTAGCGGGAGTCTACAATGAGCAGTTCTTC.

This clonotype was counted only a few times. The chain recombines TRBV5-1 with TRBJ2-5; no firm D call. This CDR3 comprises 13 residues. Deletions cut 3 bases from V and 5 bases from J, with 11 bases between. In germline, CDR1 is SGHRS, CDR2 YFSETQ. The CDR3 region has the DNA TGCGCCAGCAGCTCCTCTACACGGGAGACCCAGTACTTC. Protein product: CASSSSTRETQYF.

The J gene is TRBJ2-5, the V gene TRBV7-2, with unresolved D. This CDR3 has 16 amino acids. V lost 0 bases, J lost 2 bases, and 13 bases lay in between. Germline-derived CDR1 and CDR2 are SGHTA and FQGNSA. CDR3 sequence: CASSLAISAVQETQYF. CDR3 nucleotide sequence: TGTGCCAGCAGCTTAGCGATATCGGCAGTTCAAGAGACCCAGTACTTC. The entire variable domain, with the rest obtained from reference TRBV7-2 and TRBJ2-5, is as follows: GAGVSQSPSNKVTEKGKDVELRCDPISGHTALYWYRQSLGQGLEFLIYFQGNSAPDKSGLPSDRFSAERTGGSVSTLTIQRTQQEDSAVYLCASSLAISAVQETQYFGPGTRLLVL.

This clonotype occurred many times. The rearrangement links TRBV12-3 or TRBV12-4 to TRBJ1-6; D might be TRBD1 (6 bases). V lost 5 bases and J 5 bases, leaving 10 bases between the germline ends. CDR3 length: 14 amino acids. CDR3 region: CASSLGQNNSPLHF. As DNA, the CDR3 is TGTGCCAGCAGTCTAGGACAGAATAATTCACCCCTCCACTTT.

The chain uses TRBV6-5 and TRBJ2-1; 8 nucleotides agree with TRBD2. Germline-derived CDR1 and CDR2 are MNHEY and SVGAGI. CDR3 length: 12 amino acids. V was clipped by 6 bases and J by 9 bases; unmatched bases: 4. CDR3 DNA: TGTGCCAGCAGGGGACTAGTTGGTGAGCAGTTCTTC. Protein: CASRGLVGEQFF.

This clonotype has a handful of counts. J is TRBJ2-1 and V is TRBV7-8; no clear D. Germline lookup yields CDR1 SGHVS and CDR2 FQNEAQ. There are 14 residues in the CDR3. V was cut by 5 bases and J by 4 bases, with 12 bases left in between. The CDR3 reads CASSTGSGYNEQFF. The CDR3 DNA reads as TGTGCCAGCAGCACTGGCTCTGGGTACAATGAGCAGTTCTTC.

This clonotype has a handful of counts. The chain employs TRBV28 and TRBJ1-1, with D perhaps matching TRBD1 (5 bases). From germline, CDR1 is MDHEN and CDR2 SYDVKM. Trimming left V 2 bases short and J 1 base short, with 8 bases between. This CDR3 spans 14 amino acids. As DNA, the CDR3 is TGTGCCAGCAGTTTAGGGGCATCGAACACTGAAGCTTTCTTT. It specifies CASSLGASNTEAFF.

J is TRBJ2-7 and V is TRBV12-3 or TRBV12-4; maybe TRBD1 (5 bases). The CDR3 is 13 amino acids. V was shortened by 1 base and J by 7 bases, with 11 bases between the two germline ends. The CDR3 region is CASSLVRQTEQYF. CDR3 sequence (DNA): TGTGCCAGCAGTTTAGTTCGACAGACAGAGCAGTACTTC.

J is TRBJ2-1 and V is TRBV5-1; 7 positions match TRBD1. CDR1 SGHRS and CDR2 YFSETQ come from the germline V gene. The CDR3 extends over 15 amino acids. V lost 4 bases to trimming and J lost 1 base; unmatched junction nucleotides: 5. This CDR3 reads CASSATGLSYNEQFF. As DNA, the CDR3 is TGCGCCAGCAGCGCGACAGGGCTTTCCTACAATGAGCAGTTCTTC.

This clonotype was detected only a few times. The chain joins TRBV5-1 to TRBJ2-2; unclear D gene. Trimming pared 6 bases from V and 7 bases from J, leaving 7 bases between. There are 11 residues in the CDR3. Germline V gene sequence: CDR1 SGHRS, CDR2 YFSETQ. This chain's CDR3 is CASMMGGELFF. The CDR3 coding sequence is TGCGCCAGCATGATGGGCGGGGAGCTGTTTTTT. The complete variable domain, with remaining parts taken from reference TRBV5-1 and TRBJ2-2, reads KAGVTQTPRYLIKTRGQQVTLSCSPISGHRSVSWYQQTPGQGLQFLFEYFSETQRNKGNFPGRFSGRQFSNSRSEMNVSTLELGDSALYLCASMMGGELFFGEGSRLTVL.

There are a few counts of this clonotype. The gene calls are TRBV7-9 and TRBJ1-2, with D uncertain. V was shortened by 1 base and J by 4 bases, with 7 bases between the two germline ends. The germline V gene encodes CDR1 SEHNR and CDR2 FQNEAQ (reference sequence). This CDR3 spans 13 amino acids. The CDR3 DNA sequence: TGTGCCAGCAGCTTAGAAAACAGCTATGGCTACACCTTC. Its translation is CASSLENSYGYTF.